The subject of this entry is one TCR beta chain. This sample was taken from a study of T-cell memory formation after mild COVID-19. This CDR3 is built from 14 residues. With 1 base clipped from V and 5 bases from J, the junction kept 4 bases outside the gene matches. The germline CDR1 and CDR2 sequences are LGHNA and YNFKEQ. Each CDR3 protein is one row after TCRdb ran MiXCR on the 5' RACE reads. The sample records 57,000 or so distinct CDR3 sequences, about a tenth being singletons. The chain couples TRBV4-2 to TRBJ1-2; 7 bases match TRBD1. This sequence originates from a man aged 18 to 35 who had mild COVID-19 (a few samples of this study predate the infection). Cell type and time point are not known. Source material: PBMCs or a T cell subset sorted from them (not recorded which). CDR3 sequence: CASSQGTGLYGYTF. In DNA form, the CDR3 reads TGTGCCAGCAGCCAAGGGACAGGACTGTATGGCTACACCTTC.